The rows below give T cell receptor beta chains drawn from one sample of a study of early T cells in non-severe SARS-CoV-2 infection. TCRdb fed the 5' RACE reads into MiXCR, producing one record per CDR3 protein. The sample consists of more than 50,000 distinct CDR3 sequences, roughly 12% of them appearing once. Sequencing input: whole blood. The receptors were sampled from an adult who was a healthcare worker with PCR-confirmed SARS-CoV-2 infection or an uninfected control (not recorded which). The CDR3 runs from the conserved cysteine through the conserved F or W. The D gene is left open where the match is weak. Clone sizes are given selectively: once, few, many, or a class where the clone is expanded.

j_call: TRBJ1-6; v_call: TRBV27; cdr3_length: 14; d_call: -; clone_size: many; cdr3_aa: CASSEGNYNSPLHF; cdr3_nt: TGTGCCAGCAGTGAAGGGAACTATAATTCACCCCTCCACTTT
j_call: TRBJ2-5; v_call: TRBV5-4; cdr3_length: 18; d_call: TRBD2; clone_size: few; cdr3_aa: CASSFRTSGMPIGETQYF; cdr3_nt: TGTGCCAGCAGCTTCAGGACTAGCGGGATGCCGATTGGGGAGACCCAGTACTTC
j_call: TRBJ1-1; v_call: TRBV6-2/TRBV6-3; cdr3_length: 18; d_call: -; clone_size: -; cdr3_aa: CASRISGIPVGTNTEAFF; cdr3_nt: TGTGCCAGCAGGATTTCAGGGATTCCGGTCGGGACGAACACTGAAGCTTTCTTT
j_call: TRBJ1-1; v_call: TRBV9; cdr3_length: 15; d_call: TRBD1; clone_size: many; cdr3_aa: CASSAQGAVGSEAFF; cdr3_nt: TGTGCCAGCAGCGCTCAGGGGGCGGTGGGATCTGAAGCTTTCTTT
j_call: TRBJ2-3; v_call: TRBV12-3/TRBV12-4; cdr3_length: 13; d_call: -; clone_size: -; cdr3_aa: CASSPPGLDLKYF; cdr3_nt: TGTGCCAGCAGTCCCCCGGGACTCGATCTGAAGTATTTT
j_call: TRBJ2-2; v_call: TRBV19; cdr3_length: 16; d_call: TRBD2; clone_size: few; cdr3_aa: CASSVGLAVNTGELFF; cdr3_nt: TGTGCCAGTAGTGTTGGACTAGCGGTGAACACCGGGGAGCTGTTTTTT
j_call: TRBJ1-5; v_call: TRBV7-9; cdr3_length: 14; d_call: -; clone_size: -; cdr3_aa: CASSSGTRNQPQHF; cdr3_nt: TGTGCCAGCAGCTCCGGGACCAGAAATCAGCCCCAGCATTTT
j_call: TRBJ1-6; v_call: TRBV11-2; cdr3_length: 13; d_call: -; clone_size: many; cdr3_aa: CASSLEEGGLLHF; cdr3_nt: TGTGCCAGCAGCTTAGAGGAGGGGGGGCTCCTCCACTTT
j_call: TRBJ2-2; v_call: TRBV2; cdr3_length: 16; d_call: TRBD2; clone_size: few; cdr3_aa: CASKTGGAPNTGELFF; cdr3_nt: TGTGCCAGCAAAACCGGGGGGGCCCCGAACACCGGGGAGCTGTTTTTT
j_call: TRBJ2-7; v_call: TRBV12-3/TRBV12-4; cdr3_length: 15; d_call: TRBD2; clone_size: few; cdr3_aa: CASSAGTSGSYEQYF; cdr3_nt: TGTGCCAGCAGTGCCGGGACTAGCGGGAGCTACGAGCAGTACTTC
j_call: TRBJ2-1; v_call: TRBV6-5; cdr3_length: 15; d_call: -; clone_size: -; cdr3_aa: CASSPTKAGDYEQFF; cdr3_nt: TGTGCCAGCAGCCCAACCAAAGCTGGGGACTATGAGCAGTTCTTC
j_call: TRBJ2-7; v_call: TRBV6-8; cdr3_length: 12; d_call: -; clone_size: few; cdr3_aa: CASSPPDYEQYF; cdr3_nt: TGTGCCAGCAGCCCCCCCGACTACGAGCAGTACTTC
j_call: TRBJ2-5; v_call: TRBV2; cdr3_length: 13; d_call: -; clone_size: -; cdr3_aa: CASSDNSQETQYF; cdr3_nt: TGTGCCAGCAGTGATAACAGCCAAGAGACCCAGTACTTC
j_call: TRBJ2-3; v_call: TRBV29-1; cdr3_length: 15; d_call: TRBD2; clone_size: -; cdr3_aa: CSVIGTSGSLDTQYF; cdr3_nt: TGCAGCGTTATCGGGACTAGCGGGAGTCTAGATACGCAGTATTTT
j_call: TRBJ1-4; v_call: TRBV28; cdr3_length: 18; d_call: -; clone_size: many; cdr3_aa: CASSPAEGGGDPHGKLFF; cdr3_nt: TGTGCCAGCAGCCCAGCCGAGGGAGGAGGCGACCCACACGGAAAACTGTTTTTT
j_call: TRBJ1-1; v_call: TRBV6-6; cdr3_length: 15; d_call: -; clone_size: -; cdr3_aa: CASSSRDSLNTEAFF; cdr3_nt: TGTGCCAGCAGTTCGAGGGATAGCCTGAACACTGAAGCTTTCTTT
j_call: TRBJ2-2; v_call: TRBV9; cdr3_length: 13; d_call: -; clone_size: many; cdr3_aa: CASSVGSTGELFF; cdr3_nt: TGTGCCAGCAGCGTAGGGTCCACCGGGGAGCTGTTTTTT
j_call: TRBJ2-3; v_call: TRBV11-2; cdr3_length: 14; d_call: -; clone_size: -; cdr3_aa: CASSPQTATDTQYF; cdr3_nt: TGTGCCAGCAGCCCACAGACAGCCACAGATACGCAGTATTTT
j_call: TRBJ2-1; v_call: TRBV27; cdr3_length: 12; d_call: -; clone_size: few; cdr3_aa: CATSRYRNEQFF; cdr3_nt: TGTGCCACCTCCCGTTACCGCAATGAGCAGTTCTTC
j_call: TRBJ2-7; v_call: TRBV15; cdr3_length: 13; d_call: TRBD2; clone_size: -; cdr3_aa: CATSRPGLVEQYF; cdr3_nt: TGTGCCACCAGCAGACCAGGACTAGTCGAGCAGTACTTC
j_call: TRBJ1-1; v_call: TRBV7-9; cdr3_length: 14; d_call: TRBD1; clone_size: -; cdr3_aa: CASSLGQGATEAFF; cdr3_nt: TGTGCCAGCAGCTTAGGGCAGGGGGCAACTGAAGCTTTCTTT
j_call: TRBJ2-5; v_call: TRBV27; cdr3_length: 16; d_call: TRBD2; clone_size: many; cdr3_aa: CASSLRWTSWFETQYF; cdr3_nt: TGTGCCAGCAGTCTCCGCTGGACTAGCTGGTTTGAGACCCAGTACTTC
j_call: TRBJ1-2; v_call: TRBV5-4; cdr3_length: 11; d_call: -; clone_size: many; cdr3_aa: CASSWGDGYTF; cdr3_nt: TGTGCCAGCAGCTGGGGGGACGGCTACACCTTC
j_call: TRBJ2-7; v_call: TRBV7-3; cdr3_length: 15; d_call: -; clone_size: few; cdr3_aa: CASSPGWGLSYEQYF; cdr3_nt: TGTGCCAGCAGCCCAGGGTGGGGGCTTTCCTACGAGCAGTACTTC
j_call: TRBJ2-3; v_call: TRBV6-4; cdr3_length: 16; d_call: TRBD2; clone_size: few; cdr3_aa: CASSARSGDGTDTQYF; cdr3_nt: TGTGCCAGCAGCGCCCGTAGCGGGGATGGCACAGATACGCAGTATTTT
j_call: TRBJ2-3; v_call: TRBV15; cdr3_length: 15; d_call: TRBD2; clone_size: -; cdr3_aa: CATSREGLGVDTQYF; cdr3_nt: TGTGCCACCAGCAGAGAGGGACTAGGGGTGGATACGCAGTATTTT
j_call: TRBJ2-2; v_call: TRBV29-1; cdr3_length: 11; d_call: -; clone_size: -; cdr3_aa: CSVYRTGELFF; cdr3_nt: TGCAGCGTCTACAGAACCGGGGAGCTGTTTTTT
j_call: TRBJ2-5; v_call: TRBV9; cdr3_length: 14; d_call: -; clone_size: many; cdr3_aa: CASSDRLSQETQYF; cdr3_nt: TGTGCCAGCAGTGACAGGCTGAGCCAAGAGACCCAGTACTTC